These 16 T cell receptor beta chains came from one sample sequenced in a study of T cells in Graves' hyperthyroidism and ophthalmopathy. Researchers took RNA transcripts and amplified the TCR beta CDR3 regions from them. RT-PCR in the first round (using the HTBI primer set) targeted the TCR CDR3. Using its own MiXCR run on the multiplex PCR reads, TCRdb lists one record per CDR3 protein. Of more than 350,000 distinct CDR3 sequences listed, 14% to 15% are singletons. The specimen was blood. These receptors were obtained from a woman aged 25 to 39 with Graves' hyperthyroidism.

This clonotype was picked up many times. The chain joins TRBV2 to TRBJ1-5; tentatively, D is TRBD1 (6 bases). V lost 5 bases and J lost 1, with 9 bases in between. CDR1 is SNHLY and CDR2 is FYNNEI in the germline V gene. The CDR3 is 14 amino acids. The DNA of the CDR3 is TGTGCCAGCAGTATACAGGGCAGCAATCAGCCCCAGCATTTT. This codes for CASSIQGSNQPQHF.

The chain carries TRBV4-1 and TRBJ2-1, with a possible D match to TRBD1 (5 bases). The germline V gene has CDR1 MGHRA and CDR2 YSYEKL. The length of the CDR3 is 14 residues. V lost 1 base to trimming and J lost 6 bases, with 10 bases between them. CDR3 loop: CASSQASRGNEQFF. The CDR3 DNA reads as TGCGCCAGCAGCCAAGCATCTAGGGGCAATGAGCAGTTCTTC.

The sample holds many counts of this clonotype. The rearrangement joins TRBV5-1 to TRBJ1-2; D is perhaps TRBD1 (5 bases). Germline V gene data show CDR1 as SGHRS and CDR2 as YFSETQ. Trimming cost V 0 bases and J 6 bases, with 21 bases left between them. The CDR3 covers 17 residues. CDR3 residues: CASSLGARDSSSHGYTF. The CDR3, as DNA: TGCGCCAGCAGCTTGGGCGCCCGGGACTCCTCCTCGCATGGCTACACCTTC.

Many counts were recorded for this clonotype. The V and J genes are TRBV12-3 or TRBV12-4 and TRBJ1-3; D is unresolved. V gave up 1 base and J gave up 0 bases, with 7 bases separating them. The CDR3 is 15 amino acids. The CDR3 loop is CASSLGFVSGNTIYF. The CDR3 DNA follows: TGTGCCAGCAGTTTAGGTTTTGTCTCTGGAAACACCATATATTTT.

This clonotype was found many times. V is TRBV7-9 and J is TRBJ2-2; D unresolved. The CDR3 loop spans 15 amino acids. V lost 1 base and J 4 bases, leaving 10 bases between the germline ends. Germline CDR1 SEHNR, CDR2 FQNEAQ (reference sequence). Here the CDR3 reads CASSLDGGPTGELFF. In nucleotides, the CDR3 is TGTGCCAGCAGCTTAGACGGCGGCCCCACCGGGGAGCTGTTTTTT.

This clonotype was observed a handful of times. The chain is built from TRBV10-3 and TRBJ1-1, with 12 positions matching TRBD1. The V gene's germline CDR1 is ENHRY and CDR2 SYGVKD. Losses at the gene ends were 2 bases for V and 4 bases for J; bases not matched to a gene: 17. CDR3 length equals 20 residues. The CDR3 here is CAISEPYLGQGAVRGTEAFF. Here the CDR3 DNA reads TGTGCCATCAGTGAGCCTTATTTGGGACAGGGGGCCGTAAGGGGCACTGAAGCTTTCTTT.

This clonotype showed up just a few times. This may be a read error, as it is one base from a much larger clone. The gene calls are TRBV12-3 or TRBV12-4 and TRBJ1-2; D ambiguous. CDR3 size: 12 residues. The CDR3 protein is CASGFQPDFYTF. DNA for the CDR3: TGTGCCAGCGGTTTCCAACCGGACTTCTACACCTTC.

Remarks on this clonotype: One junction end does not reproduce the germline sequence, and a read error may be involved. This chain uses TRBV5-1 with TRBJ1-3; D is uncertain. Germline assignment: CDR1 SGHRS and CDR2 YFSETQ. This CDR3 contains 15 residues. The CDR3 DNA is TGTGCCAGCAGCCCGGCAGTTGTCTCTGGAAACACCATATATTTT. Translation: CASSPAVVSGNTIYF.

This sequence joins TRBV28 and TRBJ2-6; a possible D gene is TRBD1 (6 bases). This CDR3 has 17 amino acids. Trimming took 2 bases from V and 4 from J, leaving 15 bases between them. Germline lookup yields CDR1 MDHEN and CDR2 SYDVKM. The CDR3 DNA reads as TGTGCCAGCAGTTTAAGTTTAGGGACACGGGGGGCCAACGTCCTGACTTTC. Translating it yields CASSLSLGTRGANVLTF.

The CDR3 nucleotides are TGTGCCAGCGGGAGCCGGGACAATGAGCAGTTCTTC. This sequence encodes CASGSRDNEQFF. V and J are TRBV2 and TRBJ2-1, with D tentatively TRBD2 (5 bases). V lost 8 bases and J lost 5, with 10 bases in between. There are 12 residues in the CDR3. Germline-derived CDR1 and CDR2 are SNHLY and FYNNEI.

This clonotype was detected only a few times. The chain combines TRBV14 with TRBJ1-2; weak D call: TRBD1 (5 bases). CDR3 length equals 16 residues. CDR1 SGHDN and CDR2 FVKESK come from the germline V gene. V lost 3 bases and J 5 bases, leaving 19 bases between the germline ends. CDR3 sequence (DNA): TGTGCCAGCAGCCACCCCATCACCGGGACGGATTATGGCTACACCTTC. Amino acids: CASSHPITGTDYGYTF.

The chain couples TRBV18 to TRBJ1-4; 7 bases line up with TRBD1. Per germline, CDR1 KGHSH and CDR2 LQKENI. V lost 5 bases and J lost 5; bases outside the gene matches: 8. This CDR3 region has 15 residues. CDR3 in amino acids: CASSVSGQLNEKLFF. DNA for the CDR3: TGTGCCAGCTCAGTTTCGGGACAGCTCAATGAAAAACTGTTTTTT.

The rearrangement uses TRBV10-3 and TRBJ2-6, with D uncertain. V was shortened by 0 bases and J by 2 bases, with 8 bases between the two germline ends. This CDR3 contains 16 residues. In germline, CDR1 is ENHRY, CDR2 SYGVKD. The CDR3 region is CAISESAATGANVLTF. The CDR3 bases are TGTGCCATCAGTGAGTCGGCAGCGACTGGGGCCAACGTCCTGACTTTC.

V usage is TRBV20-1 and J usage is TRBJ1-1; 12 nucleotides line up with TRBD1. The germline CDR1 and CDR2 sequences are DFQATT and SNEGSKA (reference sequence). The V and J ends lost 3 bases and 8 bases, in that order; junction bases with no gene match: 7. The CDR3 length is 14 residues. CDR3 loop: CSARDPGQGAEAFF. In nucleotides, the CDR3 is TGCAGTGCTAGGGACCCGGGACAGGGGGCCGAAGCTTTCTTT.

This clonotype was seen repeatedly, ten times or more. The V gene is TRBV6-2 or TRBV6-3, the J gene TRBJ2-7; tentatively, D is TRBD1 (6 bases). CDR1 and CDR2 from the germline V gene are MNHEY and SVGEGT. This CDR3 is built from 13 residues. The V end lost 6 bases, the J end lost 3 bases, and 12 bases lay between the germline ends. In DNA, the CDR3 is TGTGCCAGCAGATCACAGGGAGACTACGAGCAGTACTTC. Translation: CASRSQGDYEQYF.

This clonotype showed up many times. CDR3 nucleotide sequence: TGTGCCAGCAGCCCCGGTGGGGGGAAGGGGAGGACAGATACGCAGTATTTT. This sequence encodes CASSPGGGKGRTDTQYF. The chain links TRBV7-3 to TRBJ2-3; D might be TRBD2 (6 bases). This CDR3 has 17 amino acids. The V end lost 5 bases, the J end lost 3 bases, and 21 bases lay between the germline ends. Germline V gene lookup returns CDR1 SGHTA and CDR2 FQGTGA.